The clone carrying this T cell receptor (beta chain) was counted a single time. This PCR relied on a set of 60 Vbeta primers and 13 Jbeta primers. This table comes from immunoSEQ multiplex PCR, and its TCRdb copy is limited to in-frame clones, with some not included. This table holds 100,000 or so clones, over 75% found once. This specimen comes from a study of cytomegalovirus exposure and HLA in healthy donors. Sequenced input: PBMCs. The receptor's source is a man in his forties or fifties in good health and CMV-seropositive.

The CDR3 spells CASSAQGVGGFSPLHF. The CDR3 coding sequence is TGTGCCAGCTCGGCGCAGGGGGTCGGTGGTTTTTCACCCCTCCACTTT. The rearrangement joins TRBV5-6 to TRBJ1-6; TRBD1 aligns across 7 bases. The J segment lost 9 bases and the V segment lost 7 bases, leaving 16 bases of the junction unmatched. This CDR3 is built from 16 residues. The germline gives CDR1 SGHDT, CDR2 YYEEEE. The full variable domain, with the rest looked up from reference TRBV5-6 and TRBJ1-6, is DAGVTQSPTHLIKTRGQQVTLRCSPKSGHDTVSWYQQALGQGPQFIFQYYEEEERQRGNFPDRFSGHQFPNYSSELNVNALLLGDSALYLCASSAQGVGGFSPLHFGNGTRLTVT.